The rows below give T cell receptor beta chains drawn from one sample of a study of blood T cell repertoires in COVID-19. Sequencing used immunoSEQ multiplex PCR; TCRdb keeps in-frame clones, though not all of them. The sample lists about 250,000 clones; 80% to 85% were seen once. Specimen: peripheral blood. Every receptor here comes from a man aged 40-49 years with acute or convalescent COVID-19. CDR3s include the opening cysteine and the closing phenylalanine or tryptophan. The order of the fields is CDR3 protein, CDR3 DNA, V gene, clone size, D gene, J gene. D genes are given only for firm matches. Clone sizes are given selectively: once, few, many, or a class where the clone is expanded.

CASTGQGYTGELFF	TGTGCCAGCACCGGACAGGGATACACCGGGGAGCTGTTTTTT	TRBV6-5	NA	TRBD1	TRBJ2-2
CASSIMSTHNEQFF	TGTGCCAGCAGCATAATGAGTACCCACAATGAGCAGTTCTTC	TRBV11-3	NA	NA	TRBJ2-1
CASSWGREKLFF	TGTGCCAGCAGTTGGGGCAGGGAAAAACTGTTTTTT	TRBV12-3/TRBV12-4	NA	NA	TRBJ1-4
CASSLSAGSGEQYF	TGTGCCAGCAGCTTGAGTGCCGGGTCGGGGGAGCAGTACTTC	TRBV5-6	once	NA	TRBJ2-7
CASSQRTGEGAAFF	TGCGCCAGCAGCCAACGAACAGGGGAAGGCGCAGCTTTCTTT	TRBV4-3	NA	TRBD1	TRBJ1-1
CASSLGLAETGELFF	TGTGCCAGCAGCTTAGGACTAGCGGAGACCGGGGAGCTGTTTTTT	TRBV7-2	once	TRBD2	TRBJ2-2
CASSPRATRRASTDTQYF	TGTGCCAGCAGCCCGCGGGCGACCCGGAGAGCTAGCACAGATACGCAGTATTTT	TRBV7-2	NA	NA	TRBJ2-3
CASSWGDRGSPYTF	TGCGCCAGCAGCTGGGGGGACAGGGGGAGTCCCTACACCTTC	TRBV5-1	NA	TRBD1	TRBJ1-2
CASSVASMWDRGRFGETQYF	TGTGCCAGCAGCGTAGCATCGATGTGGGACAGGGGGCGATTTGGAGAGACCCAGTACTTC	TRBV9	NA	TRBD1	TRBJ2-5
CACQPLDRGRNQPQHF	TGCGCCTGTCAACCTCTGGACAGGGGGCGAAATCAGCCCCAGCATTTT	TRBV10-1	NA	TRBD1	TRBJ1-5
CASRLAGDTGELFF	TGTGCCAGCCGACTAGCGGGAGACACCGGGGAGCTGTTTTTT	TRBV19	NA	TRBD2	TRBJ2-2
CAWSETVNTEAFF	TGTGCCTGGAGTGAGACAGTGAACACTGAAGCTTTCTTT	TRBV30	NA	NA	TRBJ1-1
CSAQLVVEQFF	TGCAGTGCTCAACTAGTTGTTGAGCAGTTCTTC	TRBV20-1	NA	NA	TRBJ2-1
CASSPRDTNYGYTF	TGTGCCAGCTCACCCCGGGATACTAACTATGGCTACACCTTC	TRBV18	once	NA	TRBJ1-2
CASSLARNTEAFF	TGTGCCAGCAGTTTAGCCCGGAACACTGAAGCTTTCTTT	TRBV12-3/TRBV12-4	NA	NA	TRBJ1-1
CASTSTVDNSPLHF	TGTGCCAGCACCTCAACGGTGGATAATTCACCCCTCCACTTT	TRBV6-6	NA	NA	TRBJ1-6
CASSSLRDYYNEQFF	TGTGCCAGCAGCTCACTTAGGGACTACTACAATGAGCAGTTCTTC	TRBV7-2	NA	TRBD2	TRBJ2-1
CASSFDRTYEQYF	TGTGCCAGCAGTTTCGACAGAACTTACGAGCAGTACTTC	TRBV12-3/TRBV12-4	NA	NA	TRBJ2-7
CSAAWRFEYEQYF	TGCAGCGCCGCCTGGAGGTTCGAATACGAGCAGTACTTC	TRBV29-1	NA	NA	TRBJ2-7
CASSSQGAFTEAFF	TGTGCCAGCAGTTCCCAGGGGGCCTTCACTGAAGCTTTCTTT	TRBV27	once	TRBD1	TRBJ1-1
CASSFRETGYEQYF	TGTGCCAGCAGTTTCAGAGAAACGGGCTACGAGCAGTACTTC	TRBV27	NA	NA	TRBJ2-7
CASSPRTDTSNQPQHF	TGTGCCAGTAGTCCGAGGACGGACACTAGCAATCAGCCCCAGCATTTT	TRBV19	NA	NA	TRBJ1-5
CASSMGLRGDYSNQPQHF	TGTGCCAGTAGTATGGGGCTGCGGGGAGACTATAGTAATCAGCCCCAGCATTTT	TRBV19	NA	NA	TRBJ1-5
CASSQGGVGGYTF	TGTGCCAGCAGTCAAGGAGGGGTGGGTGGCTACACCTTC	TRBV7-2	NA	NA	TRBJ1-2
CASSSAGTKGTNEQFF	TGTGCCAGCAGCTCCGCCGGGACTAAGGGGACCAATGAGCAGTTCTTC	TRBV7-8	NA	TRBD2	TRBJ2-1
CASSLGQTSSGANVLTF	TGCGCCAGCAGCTTGGGACAGACTTCCTCTGGGGCCAACGTCCTGACTTTC	TRBV4-1	NA	TRBD1	TRBJ2-6
CSASRVSGETQYF	TGCAGTGCTAGTAGGGTTAGCGGAGAGACCCAGTACTTC	TRBV20-1	NA	NA	TRBJ2-5
CASSSRGLNQYF	TGTGCCAGCAGCAGCCGAGGATTAAACCAGTACTTC	TRBV21-1	NA	NA	TRBJ2-7
CASSLTSGTGSYEQYF	TGTGCCAGCAGCCTTACCTCCGGGACAGGGAGCTACGAGCAGTACTTC	TRBV13	NA	TRBD1	TRBJ2-7
CASSLVDRSYGYTF	TGTGCCAGTAGTTTGGTGGACAGGTCCTATGGCTACACCTTC	TRBV19	once	TRBD1	TRBJ1-2
CASRGQKYGYTF	TGCGCCAGCAGAGGACAGAAATATGGCTACACCTTC	TRBV5-1	NA	NA	TRBJ1-2
CASSEGPGQGANEQFF	TGCGCCAGCAGTGAGGGACCGGGACAGGGGGCAAATGAGCAGTTCTTC	TRBV10-1	NA	TRBD1	TRBJ2-1
CASRAGPNLYQPQHF	TGTGCCAGCAGAGCGGGACCTAATCTTTATCAGCCCCAGCATTTT	TRBV2	NA	NA	TRBJ1-5
CASSLGGVSYGYTF	TGTGCCAGCAGCCTGGGCGGGGTCAGCTATGGCTACACCTTC	TRBV7-2	NA	NA	TRBJ1-2
CASSAQKRTGYKETQYF	TGTGCCAGCAGTGCTCAAAAACGGACAGGGTATAAGGAGACCCAGTACTTC	TRBV6-1	NA	TRBD1	TRBJ2-5
CAGSQHSVSAETGELFF	TGTGCCGGCAGCCAACATAGCGTCTCTGCTGAGACCGGGGAGCTGTTTTTT	TRBV3-1/TRBV3-2	NA	NA	TRBJ2-2
CASSLLAGELFF	TGTGCCAGCAGTTTATTAGCCGGGGAGCTGTTTTTT	TRBV27	NA	NA	TRBJ2-2
CASSSGQETQYF	TGCGCCAGCAGCTCAGGGCAAGAGACCCAGTACTTC	TRBV5-1	NA	NA	TRBJ2-5
CASSDVRVHDNEQFF	TGTGCCAGCAGTGATGTGAGGGTTCACGACAATGAGCAGTTCTTC	TRBV25-1	NA	NA	TRBJ2-1
CASSEAWNTEAFF	TGTGCCAGCAGTGAGGCCTGGAACACTGAAGCTTTCTTT	TRBV6-1	once	NA	TRBJ1-1
CASSYSKGPGVQQPQHF	TGTGCCAGCAGTTACTCGAAAGGTCCGGGGGTTCAGCAGCCCCAGCATTTT	TRBV6-2/TRBV6-3	NA	NA	TRBJ1-5
CASSIVSGSYEQYF	TGTGCCAGTAGTATAGTGAGTGGGAGCTACGAGCAGTACTTC	TRBV19	NA	NA	TRBJ2-7
CSASKTGLQETQYF	TGCAGTGCTAGTAAGACGGGTCTACAAGAGACCCAGTACTTC	TRBV20-1	NA	NA	TRBJ2-5
CASSPGHLNYGYTF	TGTGCCAGCAGTCCAGGACACCTTAACTATGGCTACACCTTC	TRBV7-2	NA	NA	TRBJ1-2
CASSLNRHTEAFF	TGTGCCAGCAGCTTAAATCGTCACACTGAAGCTTTCTTT	TRBV7-9	NA	NA	TRBJ1-1
CASSQDTGKETQYF	TGCGCCAGCAGCCAAGATACGGGGAAAGAGACCCAGTACTTC	TRBV4-3	NA	NA	TRBJ2-5